The T cell receptor beta chain described here comes from a study of control samples from healthy donors and cancer patients. The CDR3 extends over 14 amino acids. CDR1 is SEHNR, CDR2 FQNEAQ, per germline (reference sequence). V lost 1 base and J lost 4, with 10 bases in between. Clones were sequenced by immunoSEQ multiplex PCR, and TCRdb holds only the in-frame ones, with some missing. The data contain 45,000 to 70,000 clones, around 90% of them singletons. Sequencing used PBMCs. This chain joins TRBV7-9 and TRBJ1-2; D perhaps matches TRBD1 (6 bases). This TCR was sampled from a man aged 30 to 45 with colorectal cancer. This chain's CDR3 is CASSLGDRLYGYTF. The CDR3 region has the DNA TGTGCCAGCAGCTTAGGTGACAGGCTCTATGGCTACACCTTC.